A selection of T cell receptor beta chains follows, all from one sample in a study of beta chain features in type 1 diabetes. Libraries were prepared by immunoSEQ multiplex PCR; TCRdb keeps only in-frame clonotypes and omits some of them. The top ten clones hold roughly 0.29% of a sample with tens of thousands of clones, 49% of them seen once. Sequencing was carried out using stem cell memory CD4+ T cells from blood. The receptors derive from a man aged 30 to 45 with type 1 diabetes. Each CDR3 is given with its conserved first and last residue. D genes are given only for firm matches. Clone size appears in some rows only: once, few, many, or a class for an expanded clone.

abundance,v_gene,j_gene,d_gene,len,CDR3nt,CDR3aa
-,TRBV6-1,TRBJ2-1,TRBD2,14,TGTGCCAGCAGTAATACCGGGACTAGATATGAGCAGTTCTTC,CASSNTGTRYEQFF
-,TRBV19,TRBJ1-4,-,14,TGTGCCAGTAGTACCCGGGGGGTGGAAGAAAAACTGTTTTTT,CASSTRGVEEKLFF
-,TRBV27,TRBJ2-6,TRBD1,17,TGTGCCAGCAGTGGAACCCACAGGGGGCTAGGGGCCAACGTCCTGACTTTC,CASSGTHRGLGANVLTF
-,TRBV6-1,TRBJ2-2,TRBD1,15,TGTGCCAGCAGGGGACAGGGTTCGAACACCGGGGAGCTGTTTTTT,CASRGQGSNTGELFF
-,TRBV5-4,TRBJ2-3,-,16,TGTGCCAGCAGCTTGGTTCGGGGGGCAGAGGCAGATACGCAGTATTTT,CASSLVRGAEADTQYF
-,TRBV20-1,TRBJ1-2,-,11,TGCAGTGGTCCAGCTAACTATGGCTACACCTTC,CSGPANYGYTF
few,TRBV18,TRBJ2-7,TRBD1,15,TGTGCCAGCTCACCCCCGGGACAGGGGTCGTACGAGCAGTACTTC,CASSPPGQGSYEQYF
-,TRBV5-1,TRBJ2-7,TRBD2,15,TGCGCCAGCAGCTTGGCTAGCGGGGGGACGTACGAGCAGTACTTC,CASSLASGGTYEQYF
-,TRBV5-1,TRBJ2-6,-,17,TGCGCCAGCAGCCCCCTAGCGACGAACTCTGGGGCCAACGTCCTGACTTTC,CASSPLATNSGANVLTF
-,TRBV21-1,TRBJ2-1,-,17,TGTGCCAGCAGGGCGGGCATAGCACACCATTCCGACAATGAGCAGTTCTTC,CASRAGIAHHSDNEQFF
-,TRBV23-1,TRBJ1-1,-,16,TGCGCCAGCAGTCAATCCTCTCCCCCCCCCGAGACTGAAGCTTTCTTT,CASSQSSPPPETEAFF
few,TRBV7-2,TRBJ2-7,TRBD1,16,TGTGCCAGCAGCTACAGTTCCGGGACAGGGCGCTACGAGCAGTACTTC,CASSYSSGTGRYEQYF
-,TRBV6-4,TRBJ1-2,TRBD1,15,TGTGCCAGCAGTGACCCGGGACAGGGGACCTATGGCTACACCTTC,CASSDPGQGTYGYTF
-,TRBV2,TRBJ1-1,TRBD1,14,TGTGCCAGCAGTGACAGGGGGCGGAACACTGAAGCTTTCTTT,CASSDRGRNTEAFF
-,TRBV2,TRBJ2-1,TRBD1,14,TGTGCCAGCAGTCCCGGGACAGGGACCGCGGAGCAGTTCTTC,CASSPGTGTAEQFF
few,TRBV10-3,TRBJ2-2,-,15,TGTGCCATCAGTGACCCGACAGGGAACACCGGGGAGCTGTTTTTT,CAISDPTGNTGELFF
-,TRBV19,TRBJ1-1,TRBD1,14,TGTGCCAGTAGTGAAAGACAGGGGAGGACTGAAGCTTTCTTT,CASSERQGRTEAFF
few,TRBV5-1,TRBJ1-1,-,14,TGCGCCAGCAGCCCGGTGGTCGGGAACACTGAAGCTTTCTTT,CASSPVVGNTEAFF
-,TRBV5-1,TRBJ2-2,-,16,TGCGCCAGCAGCAAAACGGGGAGCGGGTACACCGGGGAGCTGTTTTTT,CASSKTGSGYTGELFF
-,TRBV7-2,TRBJ2-1,-,14,TGTGCCAGCAGACTTGCCGGGGGTTACAATGAGCAGTTCTTC,CASRLAGGYNEQFF
-,TRBV27,TRBJ1-2,-,15,TGTGCCAGCAGTTTAAGAGCGGACGCGGGGTATGGCTACACCTTC,CASSLRADAGYGYTF
few,TRBV19,TRBJ1-6,-,13,TGTGCCAGTAGTCTACAGGGAGATGGACCCCTCCACTTT,CASSLQGDGPLHF
few,TRBV21-1,TRBJ2-1,-,16,TGTGCCAGCAGCACCTCCGGGACAGGGGGCTTCAATGAGCAGTTCTTC,CASSTSGTGGFNEQFF
-,TRBV29-1,TRBJ2-5,TRBD1,14,TGCAGCGCGTCCGGGACAGAAAACCAAGAGACCCAGTACTTC,CSASGTENQETQYF
-,TRBV19,TRBJ2-1,-,12,TGTGCCAGTAGTCCAGGGGGGAATGAGCAGTTCTTC,CASSPGGNEQFF
-,TRBV11-2,TRBJ2-7,TRBD2,13,TGTGCCAGCAGCCCGGGAGGGAGGGACGAGCAGTACTTC,CASSPGGRDEQYF
-,TRBV7-9,TRBJ1-2,-,17,TGTGCCAGCAGCTTAGCGGCTGGTGGGAGTTTCTCGTATGGCTACACCTTC,CASSLAAGGSFSYGYTF
few,TRBV30,TRBJ1-5,TRBD1,14,TGTGCCTGGAGCCCTGGACAGGGCAATCAGCCCCAGCATTTT,CAWSPGQGNQPQHF
-,TRBV6-5,TRBJ1-3,-,15,TGTGCCAGCAGCCTACAGGGCGTACCTGGAAACACCATATATTTT,CASSLQGVPGNTIYF
-,TRBV4-1,TRBJ1-5,-,17,TGCGCCAGCAGCCCAACCTACTTACAGGGAACAAATCAGCCCCAGCATTTT,CASSPTYLQGTNQPQHF
-,TRBV19,TRBJ2-3,TRBD2,16,TGTGCCAGTAGTCCGACGACTAGCGGGAGAGCAGATACGCAGTATTTT,CASSPTTSGRADTQYF
-,TRBV4-1,TRBJ2-7,-,15,TGCGCCAGCAGCCCGAATAGTTTAGCCCACTACGAGCAGTACTTC,CASSPNSLAHYEQYF
few,TRBV19,TRBJ1-2,TRBD1,15,TGTGCCACCTCGGACAGGGGGCCTTATGGCTATGGCTACACCTTC,CATSDRGPYGYGYTF
few,TRBV10-3,TRBJ2-1,-,17,TGTGCCATCAGTGACCAAACTAGCTTCGGCTCCTACAATGAGCAGTTCTTC,CAISDQTSFGSYNEQFF
-,TRBV5-1,TRBJ1-4,TRBD1,14,TGCGCCAGCACCAATCGACAGGGTGGTGAAAAACTGTTTTTT,CASTNRQGGEKLFF
-,TRBV5-1,TRBJ1-3,TRBD1,15,TGCGCCAGCAGCGAGGAGGGGGCTGGTGGAAACACCATATATTTT,CASSEEGAGGNTIYF
-,TRBV30,TRBJ1-1,-,14,TGTGCCTGGAGTCGGGGGTTTGAGAACACTGAAGCTTTCTTT,CAWSRGFENTEAFF
few,TRBV5-4,TRBJ1-6,TRBD1,17,TGTGCCAGCAGCGACCGGGACAGGGGGCATTCAGGTTCACCCCTCCACTTT,CASSDRDRGHSGSPLHF
-,TRBV11-3,TRBJ2-6,-,17,TGTGCCAGCAGCTATGGGGGCCGGCTACCTGGGGCCAACGTCCTGACTTTC,CASSYGGRLPGANVLTF
-,TRBV5-6,TRBJ2-3,TRBD1,16,TGTGCCAGCAGCTTGCTGGGACAGGCGATGGCAGATACGCAGTATTTT,CASSLLGQAMADTQYF
-,TRBV2,TRBJ2-1,TRBD1,13,TGTGCCAGCAGGGACAGGGGGCGAGTTGGGCAGTTCTTC,CASRDRGRVGQFF
-,TRBV5-1,TRBJ1-4,-,17,TGCGCCAGCAGCTCCGGGACTGCCCCACGGACTAATGAAAAACTGTTTTTT,CASSSGTAPRTNEKLFF
-,TRBV2,TRBJ1-3,TRBD1,14,TGTGCCAGCAGACAGGGGGGCTCTGGAAACACCATATATTTT,CASRQGGSGNTIYF
-,TRBV2,TRBJ2-7,TRBD1,17,TGTGCCAGCAGTGAAGGGACAGGGGTCCGGATTGCGTACGAGCAGTACTTC,CASSEGTGVRIAYEQYF
few,TRBV2,TRBJ1-1,-,14,TGTGCCAGCAGTGAAGGCAGGGTAAGCACTGAAGCTTTCTTT,CASSEGRVSTEAFF
-,TRBV11-3,TRBJ2-1,TRBD2,14,TGTGCCAGCAGCTTAGAGCGGGAGGGCAGAGAGCAGTTCTTC,CASSLEREGREQFF
-,TRBV28,TRBJ1-3,TRBD1,16,TGTGCCAGCGCAAAGGGGCCGGGACAGGGAGGAAACACCATATATTTT,CASAKGPGQGGNTIYF
-,TRBV5-4,TRBJ1-1,TRBD1,14,TGTGCCAGCAGCTTGGGGGGGACAGGGGGCTACTCTTTCTTT,CASSLGGTGGYSFF